The clone carrying this TCR beta chain has a count of ten or more. Its target is not known. The record originates from a study of T cells after yellow fever vaccination. Study background: Fractions of limited cellularity were prepared by means of SMART-Seq v4 Ultra Low Input.

Study results and caveats: Reappearance after the booster was observed for most primary-vaccination clones (96% CD4, roughly 90% CD8).

Germline V gives CDR1 MNHEY, CDR2 SVGAGI. Germline trimming cut 6 bases from V and 6 bases from J; bases unmatched to any gene: 5. This CDR3 is built from 14 residues. Template switching with 5'RACE generated the TCR cDNA and added a universal primer site and UMIs. TCRdb processed the 5' RACE reads anew with MiXCR; each CDR3 protein has one entry. In the table there are 250,000 to 400,000 distinct CDR3 sequences, roughly 4% of which are singletons. The rearrangement joins TRBV6-5 to TRBJ2-7; 13 bases align to TRBD2. The sequencing here drew on PBMCs, taken 5 days after the yellow fever booster vaccination. The receptor was isolated from a man in his late teens or twenties who received the YFV17D yellow fever vaccine. CDR3 sequence: CASSPLAGGSEQYF. The CDR3 DNA sequence: TGTGCCAGCAGCCCACTAGCGGGGGGGAGCGAGCAGTACTTC.